This T cell receptor beta chain is drawn from a study of human T cells and chemical hapten exposure. This clonotype was observed many times. The time point is: pre-sensitization, week 0. Treatment defined: therapeutic diphenylcyclopropenone sensitization with weekly scalp DPC. TCRdb itself ran the RACE reads through MiXCR, one entry per CDR3 protein. The table has fewer than 300,000 distinct CDR3 sequences, roughly 7.4% seen once. The receptor's source is a man younger than 30 with alopecia areata. Some clones in this sample may be carry-over from other donors' samples. The input for sequencing was whole blood, taken in connection with sensitization to the hapten diphenylcyclopropenone (DPC).

The CDR3 region has the DNA TGCAGTGCTCCAGTTCAAGCCAAAAACATTCAGTACTTC. This encodes CSAPVQAKNIQYF. The V and J genes are TRBV20-1 and TRBJ2-4; D is undetermined. V lost 5 bases to trimming and J lost 0 bases, with 8 bases between them. Per germline, CDR1 DFQATT and CDR2 SNEGSKA (reference sequence). This CDR3 comprises 13 residues.